A selection of T cell receptor beta chains follows, all from one sample in a study of T cells in Graves' hyperthyroidism and ophthalmopathy. TCRdb fed the multiplex PCR reads into MiXCR, producing one record per CDR3 protein. The profile covers 450,000 to 600,000 distinct CDR3 sequences, with about 20% appearing a single time and about 45% taken by the ten largest. Sequencing was carried out using blood. The receptors derive from a man aged 35-49 years with Graves' ophthalmopathy. CDR3s include the opening cysteine and the closing phenylalanine or tryptophan. D genes are given only for firm matches. Rows may omit the clone size; those that give it use once, few, many or a size class.

size,D,J,V,DNA,CDR3
few,.,TRBJ2-3,TRBV10-3,TGTGCCATCAGTGAGTCCGCAGGGTATGATACGCAGTATTTT,CAISESAGYDTQYF
.,TRBD1,TRBJ1-4,TRBV28,TGTGCCAGCAGTCGTCCCGGGACAGGGGTACGGGTTGAAAAACTGTTTTTT,CASSRPGTGVRVEKLFF
many,.,TRBJ2-3,TRBV4-3,TGCGCCAGCAGCCAAGTTTCTGGGGGCACAGATACGCAGTATTTT,CASSQVSGGTDTQYF
.,.,TRBJ2-1,TRBV6-1,TGTGCCAGCACCCAGGGACGTCTCGAGCAGTTCTTC,CASTQGRLEQFF
.,.,TRBJ2-3,TRBV10-3,TGTGCCATCACCGACTTGACAGCGTCTAGCACAGATACGCAGTATTTT,CAITDLTASSTDTQYF
many,.,TRBJ1-2,TRBV6-1,TGTGCCAGCAGTACGTTCGACTATGGCTACACCTTC,CASSTFDYGYTF
many,TRBD1,TRBJ2-4,TRBV28,TGTGCCAGCAGTTCTCCTGCGGGACAGGGATTAGCCAAAAACATTCAGTACTTC,CASSSPAGQGLAKNIQYF
many,TRBD2,TRBJ2-5,TRBV20-1,TGCAGTGCCAGCCCGCTAGCGGGAGTAGGAGAGACCCAGTACTTC,CSASPLAGVGETQYF
.,.,TRBJ1-5,TRBV12-3/TRBV12-4,TGTGCCAGCAGCCCAGGACAGCCCAATCAGCCCCAGCATTTT,CASSPGQPNQPQHF
.,.,TRBJ1-5,TRBV15,TGTGCCACCAGCAGAGCTCAGGGTAATCAGCCCCAGCATTTT,CATSRAQGNQPQHF
few,.,TRBJ2-6,TRBV3-1,TGTGCCAGCAGCCATTCGGTTTCGGGGGCCAACGTCCTGACTTTC,CASSHSVSGANVLTF
many,.,TRBJ2-1,TRBV30,TGTGCCTGGACCCGGTACTACAATGAGCAGTTCTTC,CAWTRYYNEQFF
.,.,TRBJ1-2,TRBV9,TGTGCCAGCAGCGGGATGGGCGATGGCTACACCTTC,CASSGMGDGYTF
many,.,TRBJ2-1,TRBV20-1,TGCAGTGCCTTTGCGGGACTCGGGGAGGCGGAGCAGTTCTTC,CSAFAGLGEAEQFF
few,TRBD1,TRBJ2-2,TRBV2,TGTGCCAGCAGTGAGGACAGGGGCTCGGGCAGGGAGCTGTTTTTT,CASSEDRGSGRELFF
many,.,TRBJ1-2,TRBV12-3/TRBV12-4,TGTGCCAGCAGTTTCCTACAGGTTCAACACTACACCTTC,CASSFLQVQHYTF
few,TRBD2,TRBJ2-1,TRBV6-2/TRBV6-3,TGTGCCAGCAGCAACGGCGGGAGCGGTCGGCATGAGCAGTTCTTC,CASSNGGSGRHEQFF
many,TRBD2,TRBJ2-7,TRBV2,TGTGCCAGCAAGGGAGCGGGACCTGCCTTGTACGAGCAGTACTTC,CASKGAGPALYEQYF
.,.,TRBJ1-4,TRBV19,TGTGCCAGTAGTATCGGACCACCATTCAGAGGACTGTTTTTT,CASSIGPPFRGLFF
few,TRBD2,TRBJ2-3,TRBV30,TGTGCCTGGAGGGCTCAGCTAGCGGGAACGAGAAGGGATACGCAGTATTTT,CAWRAQLAGTRRDTQYF
many,TRBD1,TRBJ1-6,TRBV27,TGTGCCAGCAGTTTATCCCCGGGACAGCCCTCGGGGGTGAGCTCCTATAATTCACCCCTCCACTTT,CASSLSPGQPSGVSSYNSPLHF
.,.,TRBJ2-6,TRBV5-1,TGCGCCAGCAGCTTACTAACCTCTGGGGCCAACGTCCTGACTTTC,CASSLLTSGANVLTF
few,.,TRBJ1-4,TRBV27,TGTGCCAGCAGTCTCCGGGTTGGGCGGGAAAAACTGTTTTTT,CASSLRVGREKLFF
many,TRBD2,TRBJ2-3,TRBV7-8,TGTGCCAGCAGCTTAGTACACCCGACTAGCGAAGATACGCAGTATTTT,CASSLVHPTSEDTQYF
.,.,TRBJ2-5,TRBV3-1,TGTGCCAGCAGCCCCCAGGACAGAGTACAAGAGACCCAGTACTTC,CASSPQDRVQETQYF